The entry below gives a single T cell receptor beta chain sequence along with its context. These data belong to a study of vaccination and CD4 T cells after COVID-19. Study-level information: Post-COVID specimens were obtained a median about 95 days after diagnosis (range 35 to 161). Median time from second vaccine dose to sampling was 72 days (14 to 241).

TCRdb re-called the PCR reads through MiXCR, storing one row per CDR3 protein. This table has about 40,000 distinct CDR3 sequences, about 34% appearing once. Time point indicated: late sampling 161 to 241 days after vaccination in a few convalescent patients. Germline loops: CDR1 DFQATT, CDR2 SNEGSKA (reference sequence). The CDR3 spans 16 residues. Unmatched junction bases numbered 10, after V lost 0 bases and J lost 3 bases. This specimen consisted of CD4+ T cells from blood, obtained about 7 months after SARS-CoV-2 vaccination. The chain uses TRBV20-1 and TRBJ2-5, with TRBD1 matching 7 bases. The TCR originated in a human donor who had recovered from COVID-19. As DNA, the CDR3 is TGCAGTGCTAGAGATCCCCAGACAGGGTTCGAAGAGACCCAGTACTTC. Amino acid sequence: CSARDPQTGFEETQYF.